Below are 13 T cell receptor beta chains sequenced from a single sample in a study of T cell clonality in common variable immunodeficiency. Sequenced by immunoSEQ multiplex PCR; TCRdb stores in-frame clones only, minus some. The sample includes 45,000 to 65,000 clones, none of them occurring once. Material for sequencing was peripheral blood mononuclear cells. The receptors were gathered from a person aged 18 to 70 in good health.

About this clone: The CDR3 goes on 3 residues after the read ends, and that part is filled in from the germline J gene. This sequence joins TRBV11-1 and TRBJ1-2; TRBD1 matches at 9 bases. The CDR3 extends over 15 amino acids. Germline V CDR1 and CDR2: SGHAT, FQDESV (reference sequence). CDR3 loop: CASSSLQGARTGYTF. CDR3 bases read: TGTGCCAGCAGCTCCTTACAGGGGGCGCGGACCGGC.

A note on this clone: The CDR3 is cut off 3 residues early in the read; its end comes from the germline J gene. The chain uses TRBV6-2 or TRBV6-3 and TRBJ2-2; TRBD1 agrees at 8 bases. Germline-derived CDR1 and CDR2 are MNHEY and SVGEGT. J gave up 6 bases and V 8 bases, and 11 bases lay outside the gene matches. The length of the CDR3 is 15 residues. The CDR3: CASLKNRGTAGELFF. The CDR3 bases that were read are TGTGCCAGCCTAAAAAACAGGGGGACGGCCGGGGAG.

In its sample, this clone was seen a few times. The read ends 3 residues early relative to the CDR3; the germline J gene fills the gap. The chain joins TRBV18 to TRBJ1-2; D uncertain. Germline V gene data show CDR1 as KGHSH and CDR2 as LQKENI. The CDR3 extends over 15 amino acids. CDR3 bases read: TGTGCCAGCTCACCCCTAGCGGGAGGAACCAATGAC. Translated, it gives CASSPLAGGTND. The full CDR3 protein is CASSPLAGGTNDYTF.

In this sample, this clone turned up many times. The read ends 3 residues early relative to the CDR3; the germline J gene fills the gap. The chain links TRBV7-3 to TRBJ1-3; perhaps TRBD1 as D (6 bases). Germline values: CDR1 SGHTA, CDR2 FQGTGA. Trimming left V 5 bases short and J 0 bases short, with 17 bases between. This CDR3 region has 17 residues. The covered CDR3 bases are TGTGCCAGCAGCCGACGGGGGGGCCCTGCCTCTGGAAACACC. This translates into CASSRRGGPASGNT. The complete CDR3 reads CASSRRGGPASGNTIYF.

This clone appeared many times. This CDR3 reads CSARDPSGKGTEAFF. The CDR3 bases that were read are TGCAGTGCTAGAGATCCCTCAGGGAAGGGCACTGAA. The chain recombines TRBV20-1 with TRBJ1-1; TRBD1 might be the D (5 bases). The read ends 3 residues early relative to the CDR3; the germline J gene fills the gap. CDR1 DFQATT and CDR2 SNEGSKA come from the germline V gene (reference sequence). This CDR3 region has 15 residues. Trimming cost V 0 bases and J 4 bases, with 15 bases left between them.

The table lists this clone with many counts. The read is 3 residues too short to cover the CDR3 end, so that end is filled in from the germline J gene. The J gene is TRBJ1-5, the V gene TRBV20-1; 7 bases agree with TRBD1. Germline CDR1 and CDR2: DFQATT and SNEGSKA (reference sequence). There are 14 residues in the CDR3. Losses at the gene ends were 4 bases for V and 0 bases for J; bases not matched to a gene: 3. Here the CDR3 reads CSATRQGSNQPQHF. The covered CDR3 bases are TGCAGTGCTACCCGACAGGGTAGCAATCAGCCC.

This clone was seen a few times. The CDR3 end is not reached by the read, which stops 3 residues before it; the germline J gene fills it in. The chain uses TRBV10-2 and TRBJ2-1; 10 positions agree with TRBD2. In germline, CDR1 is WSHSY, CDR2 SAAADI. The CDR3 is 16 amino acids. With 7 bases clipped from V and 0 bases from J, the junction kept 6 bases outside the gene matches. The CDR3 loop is CASNPSSGSSYNEQFF. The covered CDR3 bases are TGCGCCAGCAATCCCTCTAGCGGGAGCTCCTACAATGAG.

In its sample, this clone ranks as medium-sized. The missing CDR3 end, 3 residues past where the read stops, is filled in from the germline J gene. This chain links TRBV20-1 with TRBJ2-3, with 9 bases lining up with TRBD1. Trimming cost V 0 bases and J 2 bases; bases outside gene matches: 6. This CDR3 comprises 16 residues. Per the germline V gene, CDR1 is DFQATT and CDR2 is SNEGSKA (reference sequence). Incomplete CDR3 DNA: TGCAGTGCTAGAGACACGACAGGGGGGGACACAGATACG. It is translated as CSARDTTGGDTDT. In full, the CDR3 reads CSARDTTGGDTDTQYF.

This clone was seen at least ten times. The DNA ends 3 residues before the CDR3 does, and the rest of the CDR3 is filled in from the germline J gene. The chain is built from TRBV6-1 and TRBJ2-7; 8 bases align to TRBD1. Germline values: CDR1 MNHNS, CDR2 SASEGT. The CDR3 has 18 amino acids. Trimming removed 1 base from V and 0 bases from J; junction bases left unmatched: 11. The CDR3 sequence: CASSEENLVTGASYEQYF. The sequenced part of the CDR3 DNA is TGTGCCAGCAGTGAAGAGAATCTTGTGACAGGGGCCTCCTACGAG.

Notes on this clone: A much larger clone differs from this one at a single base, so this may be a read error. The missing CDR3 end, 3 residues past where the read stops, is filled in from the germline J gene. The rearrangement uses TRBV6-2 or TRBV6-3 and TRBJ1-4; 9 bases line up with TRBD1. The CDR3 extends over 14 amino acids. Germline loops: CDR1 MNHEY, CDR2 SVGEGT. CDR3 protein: CVSTPQGAREKLFF. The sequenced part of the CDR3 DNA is TGTGTCAGCACCCCACAGGGGGCCAGGGAAAAA.

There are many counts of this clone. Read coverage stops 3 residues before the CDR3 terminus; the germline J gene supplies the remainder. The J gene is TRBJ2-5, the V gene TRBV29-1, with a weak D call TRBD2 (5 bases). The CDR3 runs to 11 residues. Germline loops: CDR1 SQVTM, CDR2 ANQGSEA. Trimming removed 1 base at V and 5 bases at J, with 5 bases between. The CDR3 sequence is CSVEAGETQYF. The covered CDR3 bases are TGCAGCGTTGAAGCGGGGGAGACC.

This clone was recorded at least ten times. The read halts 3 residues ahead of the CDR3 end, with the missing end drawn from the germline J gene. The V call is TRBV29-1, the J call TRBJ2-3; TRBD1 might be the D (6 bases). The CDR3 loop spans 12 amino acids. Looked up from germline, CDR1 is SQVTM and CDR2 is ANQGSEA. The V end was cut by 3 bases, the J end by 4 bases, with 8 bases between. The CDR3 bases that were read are TGCAGCGTTGAGGGACAAGCAGATACG. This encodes CSVEGQADT. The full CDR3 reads CSVEGQADTQYF.

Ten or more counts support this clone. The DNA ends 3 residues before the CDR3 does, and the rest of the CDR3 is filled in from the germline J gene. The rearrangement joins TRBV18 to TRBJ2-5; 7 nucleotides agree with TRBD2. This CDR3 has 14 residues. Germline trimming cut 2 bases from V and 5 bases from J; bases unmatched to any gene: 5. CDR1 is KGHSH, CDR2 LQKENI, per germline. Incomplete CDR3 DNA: TGTGCCAGCTCACCAGGGAGGGGCTGGGAGACC. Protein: CASSPGRGWET. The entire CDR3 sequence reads CASSPGRGWETQYF.